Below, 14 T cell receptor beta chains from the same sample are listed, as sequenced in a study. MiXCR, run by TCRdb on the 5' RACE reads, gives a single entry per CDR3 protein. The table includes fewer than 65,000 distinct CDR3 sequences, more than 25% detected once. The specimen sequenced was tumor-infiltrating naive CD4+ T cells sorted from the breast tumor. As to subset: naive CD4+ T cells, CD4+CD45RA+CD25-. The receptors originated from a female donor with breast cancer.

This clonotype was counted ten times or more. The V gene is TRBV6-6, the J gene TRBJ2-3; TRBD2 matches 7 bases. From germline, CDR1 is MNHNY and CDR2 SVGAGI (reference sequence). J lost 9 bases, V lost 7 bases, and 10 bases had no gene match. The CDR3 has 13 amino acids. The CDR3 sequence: CASTLDGRETQYF. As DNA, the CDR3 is TGTGCCAGCACCCTAGATGGGAGGGAAACGCAGTATTTT.

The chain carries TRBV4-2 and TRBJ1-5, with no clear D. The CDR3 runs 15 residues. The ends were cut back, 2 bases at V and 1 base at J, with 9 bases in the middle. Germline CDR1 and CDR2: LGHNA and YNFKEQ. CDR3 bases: TGTGCCAGCAGCCAACAACGGGAGAGCAATCAGCCCCAGCATTTT. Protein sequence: CASSQQRESNQPQHF.

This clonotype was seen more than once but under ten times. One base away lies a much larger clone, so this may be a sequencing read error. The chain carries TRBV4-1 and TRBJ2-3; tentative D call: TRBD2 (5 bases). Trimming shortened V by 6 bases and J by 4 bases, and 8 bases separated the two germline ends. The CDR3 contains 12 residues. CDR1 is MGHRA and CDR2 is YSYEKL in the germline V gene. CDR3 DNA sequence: TGCGCCAGCAGTGGGAGCTCAGATACGCAGTATTTT. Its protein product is CASSGSSDTQYF.

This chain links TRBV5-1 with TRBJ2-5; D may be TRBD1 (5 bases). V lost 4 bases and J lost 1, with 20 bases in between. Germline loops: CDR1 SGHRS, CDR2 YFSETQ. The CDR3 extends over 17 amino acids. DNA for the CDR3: TGCGCCAGCAGCCCAGGGCCATCGGTGGTAGGCCAAGAGACCCAGTACTTC. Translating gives CASSPGPSVVGQETQYF.

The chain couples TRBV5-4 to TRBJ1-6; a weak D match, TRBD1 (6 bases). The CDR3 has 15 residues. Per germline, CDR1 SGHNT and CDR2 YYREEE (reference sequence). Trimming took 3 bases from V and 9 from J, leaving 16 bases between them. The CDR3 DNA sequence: TGTGCCAGCAGCTCAAACGCCAACAGGGTTTCACCCCTCCACTTT. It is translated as CASSSNANRVSPLHF.

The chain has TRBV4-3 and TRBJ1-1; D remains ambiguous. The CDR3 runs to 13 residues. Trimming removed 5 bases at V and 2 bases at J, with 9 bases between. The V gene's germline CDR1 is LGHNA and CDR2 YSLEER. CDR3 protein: CASSRAANTEAFF. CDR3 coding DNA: TGCGCCAGCAGCAGGGCCGCCAACACTGAAGCTTTCTTT.

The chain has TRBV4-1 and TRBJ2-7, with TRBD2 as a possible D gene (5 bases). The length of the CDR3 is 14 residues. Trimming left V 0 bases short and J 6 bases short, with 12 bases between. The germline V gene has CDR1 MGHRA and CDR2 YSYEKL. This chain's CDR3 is CASSQDAEVREQYF. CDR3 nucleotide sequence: TGCGCCAGCAGCCAAGACGCGGAGGTCCGCGAGCAGTACTTC.

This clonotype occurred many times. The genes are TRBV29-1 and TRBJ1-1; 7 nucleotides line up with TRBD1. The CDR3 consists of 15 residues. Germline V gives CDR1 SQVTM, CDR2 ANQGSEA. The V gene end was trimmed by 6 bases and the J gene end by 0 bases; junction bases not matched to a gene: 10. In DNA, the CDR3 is TGCAGCGTGGGTCTCAGGGGGGGGATGAACACTGAAGCTTTCTTT. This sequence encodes CSVGLRGGMNTEAFF.

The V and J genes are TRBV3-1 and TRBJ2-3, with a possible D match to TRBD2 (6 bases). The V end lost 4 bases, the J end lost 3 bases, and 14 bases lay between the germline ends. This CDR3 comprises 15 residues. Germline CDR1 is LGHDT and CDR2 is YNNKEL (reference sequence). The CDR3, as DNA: TGTGCCAGCAGCCGAGGGCCTGGGGGGACAGATACGCAGTATTTT. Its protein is CASSRGPGGTDTQYF.

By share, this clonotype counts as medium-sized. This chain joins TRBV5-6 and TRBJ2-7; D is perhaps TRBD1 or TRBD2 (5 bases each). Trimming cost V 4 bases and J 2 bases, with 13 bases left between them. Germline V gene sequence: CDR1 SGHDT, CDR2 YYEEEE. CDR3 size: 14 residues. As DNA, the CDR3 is TGTGCCAGCAGCGAGGGACCGCACGCCTACGAGCAGTACTTC. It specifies CASSEGPHAYEQYF.

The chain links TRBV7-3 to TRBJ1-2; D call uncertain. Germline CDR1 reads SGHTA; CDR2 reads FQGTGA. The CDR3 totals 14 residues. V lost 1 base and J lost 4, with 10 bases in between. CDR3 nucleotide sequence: TGTGCCAGCAGCTTAATTCAGATCTCCTATGGCTACACCTTC. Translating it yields CASSLIQISYGYTF.

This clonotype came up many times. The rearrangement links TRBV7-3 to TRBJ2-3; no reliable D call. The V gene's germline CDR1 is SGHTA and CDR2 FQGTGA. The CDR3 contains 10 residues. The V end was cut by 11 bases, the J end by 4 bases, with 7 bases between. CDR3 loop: CAQLPDTQYF. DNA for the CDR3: TGTGCCCAACTTCCAGATACGCAGTATTTT. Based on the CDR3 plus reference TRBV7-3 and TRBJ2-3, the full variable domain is GAGVSQTPSNKVTEKGKYVELRCDPISGHTALYWYRQSLGQGPEFLIYFQGTGAADDSGLPNDRFFAVRPEGSVSTLKIQRTERGDSAVYLCAQLPDTQYFGPGTRLTVL.

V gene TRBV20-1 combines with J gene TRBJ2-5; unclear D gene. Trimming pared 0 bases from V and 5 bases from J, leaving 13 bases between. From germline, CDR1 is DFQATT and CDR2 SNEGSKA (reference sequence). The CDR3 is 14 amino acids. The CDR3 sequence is CSARDARSRETQYF. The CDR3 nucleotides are TGCAGTGCTAGAGATGCGAGATCACGGGAGACCCAGTACTTC.

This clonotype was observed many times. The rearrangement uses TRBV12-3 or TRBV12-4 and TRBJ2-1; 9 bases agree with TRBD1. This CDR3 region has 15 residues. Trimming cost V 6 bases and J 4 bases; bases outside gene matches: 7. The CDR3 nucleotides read TGTGCCAGCAGGGACGACAGGGGGGGATACAATGAGCAGTTCTTC. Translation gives CASRDDRGGYNEQFF.